The 32 T cell receptor beta chains reported below all come from one sample, sequenced in a study of cytomegalovirus exposure and HLA in healthy donors. Amplification used 60 Vbeta primers and 13 Jbeta primers. Some clones are missing from TCRdb's copy, which holds only in-frame ones; the method was immunoSEQ multiplex PCR. The table records 90,000 to 150,000 clones, 80% of them present only once. The sample taken for sequencing was PBMCs. These receptors originate from a man aged 50 to 60 in good health and CMV-seronegative.

V usage is TRBV10-3 and J usage is TRBJ2-7, with D perhaps TRBD1 (6 bases). V lost 0 bases and J 5 bases, leaving 11 bases between the germline ends. Germline values: CDR1 ENHRY, CDR2 SYGVKD. This CDR3 has 14 amino acids. DNA of the CDR3: TGTGCCATCAGTGAGTCCAAGGGACAAAACGAGCAGTACTTC. This codes for CAISESKGQNEQYF.

The chain has TRBV27 and TRBJ2-6; 10 nucleotides line up with TRBD1. The trim removed 6 bases at V and 0 bases at J, leaving 8 bases unmatched. The CDR3 has 18 residues. Germline loops: CDR1 MNHEY, CDR2 SMNVEV (reference sequence). The CDR3 DNA sequence: TGTGCCAGCAGAAGAGGACAGGGGGTTCTCTCTGGGGCCAACGTCCTGACTTTC. This gives the protein CASRRGQGVLSGANVLTF.

The CDR3, as DNA: TGTGCCAGCAGTTCCGGGAGCTCCTACGAGCAGTACTTC. It translates to CASSSGSSYEQYF. This chain links TRBV27 with TRBJ2-7; TRBD2 is a possible D gene (6 bases). Deletions cut 4 bases from V and 0 bases from J, with 7 bases between. The CDR3 spans 13 residues. Germline V gene sequence: CDR1 MNHEY, CDR2 SMNVEV (reference sequence).

This rearrangement joins TRBV29-1 to TRBJ2-7; TRBD2 matches 8 bases. The CDR3 is 14 amino acids. V lost 0 bases, J lost 0 bases, and 1 base stayed unmatched. CDR1 and CDR2 (germline): SQVTM, ANQGSEA. CDR3 in DNA: TGCAGCGTTGAAGAGACTAGCGACTCCTACGAGCAGTACTTC. As protein: CSVEETSDSYEQYF.

Regarding this clone: One end of the junction varies from germline; a read error may be responsible. V is TRBV7-7 and J is TRBJ2-5; 8 nucleotides match TRBD2. This CDR3 is built from 15 residues. Germline CDR1 is SSHAT and CDR2 is FNYEAQ (reference sequence). CDR3 DNA: TGTGCTAGCAGCTTAGTCGGGCGGGGGGAAGAGACCCAGTACTTC. This translates into CASSLVGRGEETQYF.

CDR3 bases: TGTGCCAGCTCACCACAGGGGCTAGCGGTCAATGAGCAGTTCTTC. It is translated as CASSPQGLAVNEQFF. The rearrangement uses TRBV18 and TRBJ2-1; 7 bases line up with TRBD2. Germline values: CDR1 KGHSH, CDR2 LQKENI. Unmatched junction bases numbered 6, after V lost 1 base and J lost 6 bases. The CDR3 loop spans 15 amino acids.

The V gene is TRBV5-1, the J gene TRBJ1-1; D gene ambiguous. Germline CDR1 and CDR2: SGHRS and YFSETQ. V lost 0 bases, J lost 4 bases, and 10 bases lay in between. There are 14 residues in the CDR3. CDR3 amino acids: CASSLEGGFTEAFF. CDR3 bases: TGCGCCAGCAGCTTGGAGGGAGGGTTCACTGAAGCTTTCTTT.

This chain uses TRBV12-2 with TRBJ2-1; TRBD2, the table's D call, was not compared with the DNA. TRBV12-2 is flagged as a pseudogene. This CDR3 is 17 amino acids long. In DNA, the CDR3 is TGTGCAAGTCGCTTCCGGACTCCCCTCGCAAGCTACAATGAGCAGTTCTTC. Translated, it gives CASRFRTPLASYNEQFF.

CDR3 nucleotide sequence: TGTGCCAGCGGATCGGGAGCCTACAATGAGCAGTTCTTC. Its translation: CASGSGAYNEQFF. J is TRBJ2-1 and V is TRBV28; possibly TRBD2 for D (6 bases). CDR1 MDHEN and CDR2 SYDVKM come from the germline V gene. The CDR3 has 13 amino acids. Trimming cost V 8 bases and J 2 bases, with 10 bases left between them.

J is TRBJ1-2 and V is TRBV7-2, with 11 bases aligning to TRBD1. Germline CDR1 and CDR2: SGHTA and FQGNSA. This CDR3 contains 14 residues. V was pared by 3 bases and J by 7 bases, with 4 bases of the junction left unmatched. CDR3 DNA: TGTGCCAGCAGCTTTGGACAGGGGGCGGTTGGCTACACCTTC. As protein: CASSFGQGAVGYTF.

This clone has more than one count but fewer than ten. The gene calls are TRBV18 and TRBJ1-1; no definite D call. The CDR3 is 15 residues long. Germline assignment: CDR1 KGHSH and CDR2 LQKENI. The V gene lost 3 bases and the J gene lost 3 bases, with 14 bases spanning the gap. The CDR3, as DNA: TGTGCCAGCTCACCTCTCGGAGGGTTCGACACTGAAGCTTTCTTT. The encoded protein is CASSPLGGFDTEAFF.

This clone was seen only once. Other DNA sequences of this sample code for an identical CDR3. V gene TRBV30 combines with J gene TRBJ1-1; 8 bases are shared with TRBD1. CDR3 length: 13 residues. V shed 4 bases, J shed 10 bases, and the junction held 11 bases outside the gene matches. Germline loops: CDR1 GTSNPN, CDR2 SVGIG (reference sequence). The CDR3 sequence: CAWNPGQERGAFF. CDR3 DNA sequence: TGTGCCTGGAATCCGGGACAGGAGCGTGGAGCTTTCTTT.

This sequence joins TRBV13 and TRBJ2-3, with 11 bases aligning to TRBD2. Germline CDR1 is PRHDT and CDR2 is FYEKMQ (reference sequence). The V gene end was trimmed by 0 bases and the J gene end by 3 bases; junction bases not matched to a gene: 5. The CDR3 sequence is 17 residues long. CDR3 amino acids: CASSLGLTSGTTDTQYF. The CDR3 bases are TGTGCCAGCAGCTTAGGCTTGACTAGCGGGACGACAGATACGCAGTATTTT.

V usage is TRBV18 and J usage is TRBJ1-5; 10 positions agree with TRBD1. Trimming cost V 3 bases and J 2 bases; bases outside gene matches: 7. The CDR3 loop spans 17 amino acids. In germline, CDR1 is KGHSH, CDR2 LQKENI. The CDR3 sequence is CASSPGQGTIGNQPQHF. CDR3 DNA sequence: TGTGCCAGCTCACCGGGACAGGGGACGATCGGCAATCAGCCCCAGCATTTT. Full variable domain (rest looked up from reference TRBV18 and TRBJ1-5): NAGVMQNPRHLVRRRGQEARLRCSPMKGHSHVYWYRQLPEEGLKFMVYLQKENIIDESGMPKERFSAEFPKEGPSILRIQQVVRGDSAAYFCASSPGQGTIGNQPQHFGDGTRLSIL.

The chain links TRBV5-6 to TRBJ2-7; D might be TRBD1 (5 bases). Germline values: CDR1 SGHDT, CDR2 YYEEEE. Trimming cost V 0 bases and J 6 bases, with 13 bases left between them. The CDR3 sequence is 14 residues long. The CDR3 DNA reads as TGTGCCAGCAGCTTGGTTGGGCAGGGAAGCGAGCAGTACTTC. Its translation is CASSLVGQGSEQYF.

J is TRBJ2-7 and V is TRBV10-3, with D perhaps matching TRBD2 (6 bases). From germline, CDR1 is ENHRY and CDR2 SYGVKD. V dropped 4 bases and J dropped 0 bases, with 10 bases sitting between them. The CDR3 sequence is 14 residues long. CDR3 DNA: TGTGCCATCAGTGGGACGACTAGCTCCTACGAGCAGTACTTC. It codes for CAISGTTSSYEQYF.

The chain combines TRBV28 with TRBJ2-7, with 12 bases that match TRBD1. CDR3 length: 12 residues. CDR1 and CDR2 (germline): MDHEN, SYDVKM. V trimming: 11 bases; J trimming: 6 bases; junction bases outside the gene matches: 5. CDR3 region: CALGQGATEQYF. The CDR3 region has the DNA TGTGCCTTGGGACAGGGGGCGACCGAGCAGTACTTC. Drawing the rest from reference TRBV28 and TRBJ2-7, the complete variable domain is DVKVTQSSRYLVKRTGEKVFLECVQDMDHENMFWYRQDPGLGLRLIYFSYDVKMKEKGDIPEGYSVSREKKERFSLILESASTNQTSMYLCALGQGATEQYFGPGTRLTVT.

The rearrangement links TRBV5-1 to TRBJ1-2; TRBD1 is a possible D gene (6 bases). Germline V gives CDR1 SGHRS, CDR2 YFSETQ. V dropped 2 bases and J dropped 3 bases, with 11 bases sitting between them. This CDR3 has 14 residues. The CDR3 bases are TGCGCCAGCAGCTTTGACAGGCGAGACTATGGCTACACCTTC. It translates to CASSFDRRDYGYTF. The full variable domain, completed using reference TRBV5-1 and TRBJ1-2, is KAGVTQTPRYLIKTRGQQVTLSCSPISGHRSVSWYQQTPGQGLQFLFEYFSETQRNKGNFPGRFSGRQFSNSRSEMNVSTLELGDSALYLCASSFDRRDYGYTFGSGTRLTVV.

This clone appeared a few times. The CDR3 DNA follows: TGTGCCAGCAGCTTGGCCGGAGGGCCCGGAAACACCATATATTTT. It specifies CASSLAGGPGNTIYF. The chain carries TRBV5-4 and TRBJ1-3, with D uncertain. Germline lookup yields CDR1 SGHNT and CDR2 YYREEE (reference sequence). CDR3 length equals 15 residues. The V gene lost 0 bases and the J gene lost 4 bases, with 11 bases spanning the gap.

The chain combines TRBV27 with TRBJ1-2; the D gene is possibly TRBD1 (6 bases). Trimming shortened V by 3 bases and J by 7 bases, and 15 bases separated the two germline ends. The CDR3 totals 14 residues. Per the germline V gene, CDR1 is MNHEY and CDR2 is SMNVEV (reference sequence). CDR3 loop: CASSFSGERGGYTF. CDR3 coding DNA: TGTGCCAGCAGTTTCTCAGGGGAACGGGGTGGCTACACCTTC.

This clone was counted once. V and J are TRBV7-9 and TRBJ1-1; 8 nucleotides line up with TRBD1. V lost 1 base and J lost 5; bases outside the gene matches: 3. Looked up from germline, CDR1 is SEHNR and CDR2 is FQNEAQ (reference sequence). The CDR3 extends over 14 amino acids. Written as DNA, the CDR3 is TGTGCCAGCAGCTTAGTTGGACAGGGTACTGAAGCTTTCTTT. This gives the protein CASSLVGQGTEAFF.

The chain couples TRBV25-1 to TRBJ2-7; maybe TRBD1 (6 bases). V shed 10 bases and J shed 6 bases, with 19 bases lying between them. The CDR3 runs 13 residues. The germline gives CDR1 MGHDK, CDR2 SYGVNS. The CDR3 DNA is TGTGCCACCTCTTATCAGGGGTCAGGCGAGCAGTACTTC. Translation gives CATSYQGSGEQYF.

This chain uses TRBV28 with TRBJ1-5; the D gene is possibly TRBD1 (5 bases). From germline, CDR1 is MDHEN and CDR2 SYDVKM. Trimming shortened V by 3 bases and J by 1 base, and 10 bases separated the two germline ends. This CDR3 is built from 15 residues. The chain's CDR3 is CASSFGGRSNQPQHF. CDR3 sequence (DNA): TGTGCCAGCAGTTTCGGGGGAAGGAGCAATCAGCCCCAGCATTTT.

This chain joins TRBV6-6 and TRBJ1-4, with D unclear. In germline, CDR1 is MNHNY, CDR2 SVGAGI (reference sequence). V lost 0 bases, J lost 4 bases, and 9 bases lay in between. CDR3 length: 15 amino acids. The CDR3 sequence: CASSYSETLNEKLFF. CDR3 coding DNA: TGTGCCAGCAGTTACTCGGAGACCCTTAATGAAAAACTGTTTTTT.

In DNA, the CDR3 is TGTGCCAGCAGTTTCCAGGGCGGGGGGCTATATGGCTACACCTTC. Its protein is CASSFQGGGLYGYTF. The rearrangement links TRBV28 to TRBJ1-2; D may be TRBD1 (6 bases). Looked up from germline, CDR1 is MDHEN and CDR2 is SYDVKM. The V gene lost 3 bases and the J gene lost 5 bases, with 16 bases spanning the gap. The CDR3 length is 15 residues.

This clone was picked up a small number of times. The genes are TRBV27 and TRBJ2-2; 16 nucleotides agree with TRBD2. V gave up 6 bases and J gave up 5 bases; unmatched junction bases: 15. The germline CDR1 and CDR2 sequences are MNHEY and SMNVEV (reference sequence). The CDR3 runs 20 residues. CDR3 in DNA: TGTGCCAGCAGACCTTACTCCGGGACTAGCGGGAGGGGTTGGACCGGGGAGCTGTTTTTT. It yields the protein CASRPYSGTSGRGWTGELFF.

This clone was found a few times. The V and J genes are TRBV18 and TRBJ2-3, with D perhaps TRBD2 (5 bases). Germline CDR1 is KGHSH and CDR2 is LQKENI. This CDR3 has 17 residues. Trimming cost V 0 bases and J 2 bases, with 15 bases left between them. The DNA for the CDR3 is TGTGCCAGCTCACCACCTCACGAGGGATGGTTCACAGATACGCAGTATTTT. Its translation is CASSPPHEGWFTDTQYF. The whole variable domain, remainder taken from reference TRBV18 and TRBJ2-3, is NAGVMQNPRHLVRRRGQEARLRCSPMKGHSHVYWYRQLPEEGLKFMVYLQKENIIDESGMPKERFSAEFPKEGPSILRIQQVVRGDSAAYFCASSPPHEGWFTDTQYFGPGTRLTVL.

This clone was counted once. CDR3 DNA sequence: TGTGCCACCAGCTGGAGACAGGCGGCTGAAAAACTGTTTTTT. Its protein is CATSWRQAAEKLFF. This chain connects TRBV15 to TRBJ1-4; TRBD1 might be the D (6 bases). Germline CDR1 reads LNHNV; CDR2 reads YYDKDF (reference sequence). The CDR3 length is 14 residues. V was shortened by 5 bases and J by 7 bases, with 14 bases between the two germline ends. Full variable domain (outside the CDR3, taken from reference TRBV15 and TRBJ1-4): DAMVIQNPRYQVTQFGKPVTLSCSQTLNHNVMYWYQQKSSQAPKLLFHYYDKDFNNEADTPDNFQSRRPNTSFCFLDIRSPGLGDTAMYLCATSWRQAAEKLFFGSGTQLSVL.

V and J are TRBV7-8 and TRBJ1-2; D is ambiguous. Germline loops: CDR1 SGHVS, CDR2 FQNEAQ. This CDR3 has 15 residues. V was shortened by 4 bases and J by 8 bases, with 20 bases between the two germline ends. CDR3 protein: CASSSHGEEAGGYTF. The CDR3 DNA reads as TGTGCCAGCAGCTCGCATGGGGAGGAGGCGGGGGGCTACACCTTC. The variable domain in full, with the rest retrieved from reference TRBV7-8 and TRBJ1-2, is GAGVSQSPRYKVAKRGQDVALRCDPISGHVSLFWYQQALGQGPEFLTYFQNEAQLDKSGLPSDRFFAERPEGSVSTLKIQRTQQEDSAVYLCASSSHGEEAGGYTFGSGTRLTVV.

The chain is built from TRBV6-4 and TRBJ2-7, with D perhaps matching TRBD1 (5 bases). V lost 8 bases, J lost 2 bases, and 16 bases lay in between. The CDR3 has 14 amino acids. Germline V gives CDR1 MRHNA, CDR2 SNTAGT. CDR3 nucleotides: TGTGCCAGCTCAGAAGGTTGGGGCCCCTACGAGCAGTACTTC. Translated, it gives CASSEGWGPYEQYF.

The chain combines TRBV7-2 with TRBJ2-7, with 10 bases identical to TRBD2. Germline values: CDR1 SGHTA, CDR2 FQGNSA. The V and J ends lost 1 base and 4 bases, in that order; junction bases with no gene match: 4. CDR3 length: 15 residues. This CDR3 reads CASSLEGTSVYEQYF. The CDR3 DNA reads as TGTGCCAGCAGCTTAGAAGGGACTAGCGTGTACGAGCAGTACTTC.

In nucleotides, the CDR3 is TGTGCCAGTAGTACCGGGGGGGGGAACACTGAAGCTTTCTTT. It yields the protein CASSTGGGNTEAFF. V and J are TRBV19 and TRBJ1-1; D is possibly TRBD1 (5 bases). This CDR3 has 14 amino acids. Germline V gives CDR1 LNHDA, CDR2 SQIVND (reference sequence). The V end was cut by 4 bases, the J end by 1 base, with 10 bases between.